The T cell receptor beta chain under discussion was sequenced for a study of T cells after yellow fever vaccination. At the level of the study: Fractions low in cell number were prepared with SMART-Seq v4 Ultra Low Input.

The junction had 18 bases not matched to a gene; V was cut back by 1 base and J by 2 bases. Per the germline V gene, CDR1 is LGHDT and CDR2 is YNNKEL (reference sequence). The CDR3 has 20 residues. TCRdb called the 5' RACE reads again in MiXCR, with one record for every CDR3 protein. The data contain 100,000 or so distinct CDR3 sequences, over 8% of them singletons. Study-level findings and limits: A weaker but faster secondary response was observed, peaking on day 5 versus 15. Clones from primary vaccination mostly reappeared after the booster (roughly 97% CD4, approximately 88% CD8).

This clonotype appeared many times. J is TRBJ2-3 and V is TRBV3-1; 7 bases align to TRBD2. Sequencing used CD8+ T cells not binding an NS4B(214-222) dextramer, sorted from PBMCs, obtained less than 16 days after the first yellow fever vaccination. This TCR derives from a man aged 18 to 29 who received the YFV17D yellow fever vaccine. The CDR3 coding sequence is TGTGCCAGCAGCCAAGCGGGGCAGACTAGCCCCCTTACCCTCACAGATACGCAGTATTTT. This codes for CASSQAGQTSPLTLTDTQYF.